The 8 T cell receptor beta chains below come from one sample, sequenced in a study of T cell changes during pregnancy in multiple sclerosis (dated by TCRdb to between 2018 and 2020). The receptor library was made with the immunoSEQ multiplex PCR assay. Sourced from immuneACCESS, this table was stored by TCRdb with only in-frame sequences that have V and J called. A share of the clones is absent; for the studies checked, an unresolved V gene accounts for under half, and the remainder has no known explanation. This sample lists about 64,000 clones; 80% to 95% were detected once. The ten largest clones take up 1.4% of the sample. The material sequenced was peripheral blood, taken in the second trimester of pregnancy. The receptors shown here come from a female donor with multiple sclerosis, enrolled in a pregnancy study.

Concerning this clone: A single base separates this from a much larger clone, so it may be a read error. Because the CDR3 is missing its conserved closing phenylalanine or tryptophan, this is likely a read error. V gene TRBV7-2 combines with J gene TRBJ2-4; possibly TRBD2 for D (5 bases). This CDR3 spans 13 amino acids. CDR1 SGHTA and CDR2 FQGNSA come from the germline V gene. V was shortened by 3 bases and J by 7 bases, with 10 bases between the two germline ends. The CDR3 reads CASSLREPNIQYL. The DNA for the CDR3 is TGTGCCAGCAGCTTGAGGGAGCCGAACATTCAGTACCTC.

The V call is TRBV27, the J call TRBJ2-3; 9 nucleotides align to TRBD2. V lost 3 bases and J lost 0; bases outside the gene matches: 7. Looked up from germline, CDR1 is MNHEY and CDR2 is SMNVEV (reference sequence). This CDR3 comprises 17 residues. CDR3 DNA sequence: TGTGCCAGCAGTTTGAGCGGGAGGATACCTAGCACAGATACGCAGTATTTT. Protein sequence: CASSLSGRIPSTDTQYF.

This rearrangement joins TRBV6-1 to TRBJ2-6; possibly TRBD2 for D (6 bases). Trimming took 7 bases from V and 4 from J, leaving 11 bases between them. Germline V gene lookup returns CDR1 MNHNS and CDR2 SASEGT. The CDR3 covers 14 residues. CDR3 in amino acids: CASTTGDGANVLTF. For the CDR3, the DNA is TGTGCCAGCACAACGGGGGACGGGGCCAACGTCCTGACTTTC.

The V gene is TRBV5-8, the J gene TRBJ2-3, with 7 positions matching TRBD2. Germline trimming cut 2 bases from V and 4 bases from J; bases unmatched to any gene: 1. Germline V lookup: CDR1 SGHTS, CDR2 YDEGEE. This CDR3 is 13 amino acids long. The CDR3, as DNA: TGTGCCAGCAGCTTCCTAGCGGCAGATACGCAGTATTTT. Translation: CASSFLAADTQYF.

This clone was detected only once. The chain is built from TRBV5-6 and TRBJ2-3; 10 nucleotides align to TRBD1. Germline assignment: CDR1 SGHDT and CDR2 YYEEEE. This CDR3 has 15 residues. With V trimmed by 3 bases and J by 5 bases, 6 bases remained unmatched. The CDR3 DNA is TGTGCCAGCAGCTGGACGGGACAGGGGTTAGATACGCAGTATTTT. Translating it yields CASSWTGQGLDTQYF.

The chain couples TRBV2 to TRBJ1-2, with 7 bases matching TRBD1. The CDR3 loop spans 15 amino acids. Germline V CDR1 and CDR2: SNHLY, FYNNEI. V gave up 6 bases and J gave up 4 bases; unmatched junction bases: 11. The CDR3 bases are TGTGCCAGCAGGGCGGATCGGACAGGCATCTATGGCTACACCTTC. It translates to CASRADRTGIYGYTF.

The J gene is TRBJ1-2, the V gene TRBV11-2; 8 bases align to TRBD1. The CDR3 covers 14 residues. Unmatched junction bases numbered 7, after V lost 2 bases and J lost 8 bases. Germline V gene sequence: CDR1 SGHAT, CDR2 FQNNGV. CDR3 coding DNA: TGTGCCAGCAGCTTACCCCAGGGGGCGCGAGGCTACACCTTC. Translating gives CASSLPQGARGYTF.

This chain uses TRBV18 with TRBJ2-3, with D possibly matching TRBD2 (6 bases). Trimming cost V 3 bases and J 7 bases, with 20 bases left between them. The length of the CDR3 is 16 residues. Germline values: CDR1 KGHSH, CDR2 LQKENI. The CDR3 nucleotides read TGTGCCAGCTCACCGCAAACGGGACTTGGGGGGTATACGCAGTATTTT. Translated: CASSPQTGLGGYTQYF.